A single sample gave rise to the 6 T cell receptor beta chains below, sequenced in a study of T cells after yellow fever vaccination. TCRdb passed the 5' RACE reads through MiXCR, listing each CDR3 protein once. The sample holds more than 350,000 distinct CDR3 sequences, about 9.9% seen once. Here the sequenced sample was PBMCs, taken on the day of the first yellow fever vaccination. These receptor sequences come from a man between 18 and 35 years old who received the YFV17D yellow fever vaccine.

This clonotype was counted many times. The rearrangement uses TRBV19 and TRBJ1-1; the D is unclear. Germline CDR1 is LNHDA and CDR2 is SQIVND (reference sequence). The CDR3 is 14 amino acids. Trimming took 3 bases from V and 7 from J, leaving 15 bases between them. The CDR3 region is CASSMTRVGGEAFF. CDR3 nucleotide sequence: TGTGCCAGTAGTATGACGAGGGTGGGCGGTGAAGCTTTCTTT.

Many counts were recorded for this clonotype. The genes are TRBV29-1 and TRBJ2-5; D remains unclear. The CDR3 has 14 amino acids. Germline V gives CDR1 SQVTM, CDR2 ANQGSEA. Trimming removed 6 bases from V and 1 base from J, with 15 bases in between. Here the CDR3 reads CSVVPFQVQETQYF. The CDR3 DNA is TGCAGCGTGGTCCCCTTTCAGGTCCAAGAGACCCAGTACTTC. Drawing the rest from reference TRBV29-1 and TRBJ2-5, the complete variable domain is SAVISQKPSRDICQRGTSLTIQCQVDSQVTMMFWYRQQPGQSLTLIATANQGSEATYESGFVIDKFPISRPNLTFSTLTVSNMSPEDSSIYLCSVVPFQVQETQYFGPGTRLLVL.

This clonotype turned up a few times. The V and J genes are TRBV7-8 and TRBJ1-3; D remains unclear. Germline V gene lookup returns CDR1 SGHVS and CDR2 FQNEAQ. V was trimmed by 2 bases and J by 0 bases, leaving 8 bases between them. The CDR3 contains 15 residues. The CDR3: CASSLRRSSGNTIYF. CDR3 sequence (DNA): TGTGCCAGCAGCTTACGAAGGAGCTCTGGAAACACCATATATTTT.

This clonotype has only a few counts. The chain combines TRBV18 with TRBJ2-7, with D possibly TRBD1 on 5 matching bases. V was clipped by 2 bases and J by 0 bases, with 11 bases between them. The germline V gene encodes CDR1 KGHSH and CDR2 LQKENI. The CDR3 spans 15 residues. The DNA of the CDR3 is TGTGCCAGCTCACCATTAGGGGCCCTCTCCTACGAGCAGTACTTC. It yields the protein CASSPLGALSYEQYF.

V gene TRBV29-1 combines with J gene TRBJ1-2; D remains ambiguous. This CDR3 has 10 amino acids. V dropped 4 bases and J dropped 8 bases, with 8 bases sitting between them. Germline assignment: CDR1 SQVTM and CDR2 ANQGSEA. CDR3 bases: TGCAGCGTTGGGGCGGGAGGCTACACCTTC. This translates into CSVGAGGYTF.

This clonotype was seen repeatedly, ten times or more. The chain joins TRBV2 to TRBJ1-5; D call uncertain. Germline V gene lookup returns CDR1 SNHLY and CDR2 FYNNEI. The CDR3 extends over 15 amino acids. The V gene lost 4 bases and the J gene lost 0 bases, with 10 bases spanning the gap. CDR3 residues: CASSGMAASNQPQHF. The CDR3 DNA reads TGTGCCAGCAGTGGAATGGCAGCTAGCAATCAGCCCCAGCATTTT. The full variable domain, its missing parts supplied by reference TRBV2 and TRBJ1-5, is EPEVTQTPSHQVTQMGQEVILRCVPISNHLYFYWYRQILGQKVEFLVSFYNNEISEKSEIFDDQFSVERPDGSNFTLKIRSTKLEDSAMYFCASSGMAASNQPQHFGDGTRLSIL.